The clone carrying this TCR beta chain was detected many times. Its target is not known. For TCR beta, libraries came from iRepertoire HTBI primers and Arm-PCR of CDR3 regions. TCRdb re-analysed the multiplex PCR reads in MiXCR, keeping a single row per CDR3 protein. The data contain a few hundred thousand distinct CDR3 sequences, about 20% of them singletons. This record comes from a study of regulatory T cells in long-lasting Graves disease. Study results and limitations: Thyroid tissue was not sampled; only peripheral blood was.

Time point denoted: persistent/refractory GD, antithyroid drugs over 5 years with positive TRAb. Extracted RNA from PBMCs served as the source of the TCR library. As a group, patients came from one endocrinology department in Xi'an, China. The authors drew around 9 milliliters of peripheral blood into EDTA tubes. Germline V gene lookup returns CDR1 MNHEY and CDR2 SVGAGI. The CDR3 spans 13 residues. V lost 4 bases and J 4 bases, leaving 7 bases between the germline ends. V is TRBV6-5 and J is TRBJ2-2; D uncertain. Sample: peripheral blood mononuclear cells (PBMCs), taken when the disease was refractory, from a patient treated with antithyroid drugs. This TCR was sampled from a female donor with Graves disease. The CDR3 bases are TGTGCCAGCAGTTTGAGGACCACCGGGGAGCTGTTTTTT. It encodes CASSLRTTGELFF.